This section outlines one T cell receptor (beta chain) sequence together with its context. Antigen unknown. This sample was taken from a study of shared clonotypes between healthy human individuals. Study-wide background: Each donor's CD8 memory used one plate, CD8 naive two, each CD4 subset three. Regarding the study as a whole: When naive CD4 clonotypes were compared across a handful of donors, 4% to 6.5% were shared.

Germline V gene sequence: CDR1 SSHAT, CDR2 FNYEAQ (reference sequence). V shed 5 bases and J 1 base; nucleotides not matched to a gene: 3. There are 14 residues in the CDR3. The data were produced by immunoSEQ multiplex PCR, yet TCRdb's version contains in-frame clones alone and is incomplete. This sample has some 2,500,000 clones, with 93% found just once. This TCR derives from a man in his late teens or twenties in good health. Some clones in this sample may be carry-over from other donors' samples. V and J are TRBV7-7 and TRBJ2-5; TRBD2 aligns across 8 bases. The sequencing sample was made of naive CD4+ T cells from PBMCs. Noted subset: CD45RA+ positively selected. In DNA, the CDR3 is TGTGCCAGCAGCCCTACTAGCGGCCAAGAGACCCAGTACTTC. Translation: CASSPTSGQETQYF.